Each of the 14 T cell receptor beta chains below was sequenced from the same sample in a study of CD8+CD57+ T cells in acquired aplastic anemia. The study profiled TCR beta VDJ and CDR3 using genomic DNA as template. In TCRdb, the reads were re-called with MiXCR into one record per CDR3 protein. Among 68,000 or so distinct CDR3 sequences listed, approximately 54% were seen once. The sequencing sample was made of sorted CD4+, CD8+, or CD8+CD57+ T cells (not recorded which) from PBMCs. The receptors come from a human donor in good health, serving as a control.

The gene calls are TRBV15 and TRBJ1-5, with D perhaps matching TRBD1 (6 bases). Trimming cost V 4 bases and J 4 bases, with 14 bases left between them. Germline V CDR1 and CDR2: LNHNV, YYDKDF (reference sequence). The CDR3 spans 15 residues. The CDR3 region is CATSTEQGPNQPQHF. CDR3 coding DNA: TGTGCCACCAGCACGGAACAGGGTCCAAATCAGCCCCAGCATTTT.

The chain carries TRBV20-1 and TRBJ2-7, with 7 positions matching TRBD1. Germline-derived CDR1 and CDR2 are DFQATT and SNEGSKA (reference sequence). V was clipped by 5 bases and J by 5 bases; unmatched bases: 12. The CDR3 consists of 14 residues. The DNA of the CDR3 is TGCAGTGCTCGTGGCCCGGACAGGCTCCACGAGCAGTACTTC. Protein product: CSARGPDRLHEQYF.

The chain uses TRBV19 and TRBJ2-2, with D uncertain. This CDR3 region has 13 residues. Germline-derived CDR1 and CDR2 are LNHDA and SQIVND (reference sequence). The V end was cut by 3 bases, the J end by 3 bases, with 5 bases between. The CDR3 sequence is CASSISDTGELFF. The CDR3 bases are TGTGCCAGTAGTATTTCGGACACCGGGGAGCTGTTTTTT.

This clonotype showed up many times. The genes are TRBV27 and TRBJ1-1; TRBD1 might be the D (5 bases). The CDR3 consists of 14 residues. With 4 bases removed from V and 7 bases from J, the gap between germline ends came to 16 bases. Germline CDR1 and CDR2: MNHEY and SMNVEV (reference sequence). CDR3 DNA sequence: TGTGCCAGCAGTTCCGGGACGACATTAGGTGAAGCTTTCTTT. Amino acids: CASSSGTTLGEAFF.

The chain carries TRBV29-1 and TRBJ1-5; 8 bases map to TRBD1. V gave up 5 bases and J gave up 4 bases; unmatched junction bases: 10. CDR1 SQVTM and CDR2 ANQGSEA come from the germline V gene. There are 15 residues in the CDR3. This CDR3 reads CSVKTGTGTNQPQHF. The CDR3 DNA reads TGCAGCGTTAAGACAGGGACAGGCACTAATCAGCCCCAGCATTTT.

This chain links TRBV6-2 or TRBV6-3 with TRBJ1-1; D unclear. Germline-derived CDR1 and CDR2 are MNHEY and SVGEGT. This CDR3 has 11 residues. V lost 7 bases and J 3 bases, leaving 6 bases between the germline ends. The CDR3 DNA reads TGTGCCAGCATGTCATACACTGAAGCTTTCTTT. Its protein is CASMSYTEAFF.

This clonotype was seen repeatedly, ten times or more. The chain couples TRBV6-1 to TRBJ2-7; tentative D call: TRBD1 (5 bases). This CDR3 has 15 residues. Trimming left V 6 bases short and J 5 bases short, with 20 bases between. The germline CDR1 and CDR2 sequences are MNHNS and SASEGT. The CDR3 sequence: CASSHTREVINEQYF. The CDR3 DNA follows: TGTGCCAGCAGCCACACCAGGGAAGTCATCAACGAGCAGTACTTC.

The chain is built from TRBV19 and TRBJ1-6; D remains unclear. CDR3 length: 15 amino acids. CDR1 and CDR2 (germline): LNHDA, SQIVND (reference sequence). The V gene lost 7 bases and the J gene lost 0 bases, with 10 bases spanning the gap. CDR3 nucleotide sequence: TGTGCCAGTAATCGCATGAGCTCCTATAATTCACCCCTCCACTTT. Translating gives CASNRMSSYNSPLHF.

V gene TRBV15 combines with J gene TRBJ2-6; D gene unclear. The CDR3 sequence is 16 residues long. Trimming removed 0 bases at V and 1 base at J, with 7 bases between. The germline gives CDR1 LNHNV, CDR2 YYDKDF (reference sequence). The CDR3 DNA reads TGTGCCACCAGCAGAGAGCGTTCATCTGGGGCCAACGTCCTGACTTTC. Protein product: CATSRERSSGANVLTF.

This clonotype was found many times. V is TRBV7-2 and J is TRBJ2-3, with D tentatively TRBD2 (6 bases). V lost 3 bases, J lost 0 bases, and 10 bases lay in between. Germline CDR1 is SGHTA and CDR2 is FQGNSA. CDR3 size: 15 residues. This chain's CDR3 is CASSFSGLSTDTQYF. For the CDR3, the DNA is TGTGCCAGCAGCTTTTCGGGACTTAGCACAGATACGCAGTATTTT.

Notes on this clonotype: The germline gene is not matched at one end of the junction; a read error may be the cause. The V call is TRBV19, the J call TRBJ1-2, with D unclear. The CDR3 is 16 residues long. Germline V gene data show CDR1 as LNHDA and CDR2 as SQIVND (reference sequence). As DNA, the CDR3 is TGTGCCGGTAGTATTTTACTCGCGGACCCGATCTATGGCTACACCTTC. Amino acids: CAGSILLADPIYGYTF.

In this sample, this clonotype turned up many times. The chain couples TRBV11-1 to TRBJ1-1; D is unresolved. The CDR3 contains 13 residues. V was shortened by 1 base and J by 2 bases, with 5 bases between the two germline ends. Germline V gene data show CDR1 as SGHAT and CDR2 as FQDESV (reference sequence). For the CDR3, the DNA is TGTGCCAGCAGCTTAGAACTAAACACTGAAGCTTTCTTT. Translated: CASSLELNTEAFF.

DNA of the CDR3: TGTGCCAGTAGTATTTGGGACCAACGGGAAAAACTGTTTTTT. Residues: CASSIWDQREKLFF. The V call is TRBV19, the J call TRBJ1-4, with a possible D match to TRBD1 (5 bases). V was clipped by 3 bases and J by 8 bases, with 13 bases between them. The CDR3 runs 14 residues. Per the germline V gene, CDR1 is LNHDA and CDR2 is SQIVND (reference sequence).

This clonotype showed up just once. The rearrangement links TRBV11-2 to TRBJ1-6, with D unclear. CDR1 and CDR2 (germline): SGHAT, FQNNGV. The length of the CDR3 is 13 residues. The V end was cut by 0 bases, the J end by 10 bases, with 7 bases between. The DNA of the CDR3 is TGTGCCAGCAGCTTAGAGGCGCAGTCACCCCTCCACTTT. Translated, it gives CASSLEAQSPLHF.